This T cell receptor beta chain was observed in a study of CD8+ T cells in alopecia areata. Whole-study results and caveats: When scalp samples are sequenced, resident alphabeta T cells of normal skin are also captured. Lesional scalp, notably in alopecia totalis/universalis, had clonality above that of normal scalp.

As regards this clone: What it binds is unknown.

There are 14 residues in the CDR3. V was clipped by 5 bases and J by 13 bases, with 21 bases between them. CDR1 GTSNPN and CDR2 SVGIG come from the germline V gene (reference sequence). As the sequencing template, cDNA was produced by extracting RNA and reverse transcribing it. The table came from immunoSEQ multiplex PCR; TCRdb's copy has only in-frame clones and leaves some out. The top ten clones hold around 6.6% of a sample with roughly 150,000 clones, roughly 64% of them seen once. This receptor was obtained from a human donor with alopecia areata. The sequences come from CD4+ T cells sorted from blood, collected at week 0. The V and J genes are TRBV30 and TRBJ1-6; D unresolved. The CDR3 here is CAWGGGPKIAPLHF. The CDR3 DNA sequence: TGTGCCTGGGGCGGTGGTCCTAAGATAGCGCCCCTCCACTTT.